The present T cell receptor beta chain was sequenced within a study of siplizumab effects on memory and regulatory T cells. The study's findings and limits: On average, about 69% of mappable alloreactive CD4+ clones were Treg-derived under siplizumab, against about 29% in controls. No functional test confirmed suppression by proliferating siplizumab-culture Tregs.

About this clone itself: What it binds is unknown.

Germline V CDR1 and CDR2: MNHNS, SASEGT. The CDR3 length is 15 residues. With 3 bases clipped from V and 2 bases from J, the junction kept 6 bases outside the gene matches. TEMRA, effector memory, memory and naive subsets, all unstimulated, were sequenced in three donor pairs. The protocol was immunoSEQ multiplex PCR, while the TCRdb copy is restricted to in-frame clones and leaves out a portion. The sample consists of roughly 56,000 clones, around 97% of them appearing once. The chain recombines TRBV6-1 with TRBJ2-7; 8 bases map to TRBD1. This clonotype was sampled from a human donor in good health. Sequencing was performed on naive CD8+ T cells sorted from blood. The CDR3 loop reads CASSDGQGVPYEQYF. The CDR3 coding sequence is TGTGCCAGCAGTGATGGACAGGGAGTCCCCTACGAGCAGTACTTC.